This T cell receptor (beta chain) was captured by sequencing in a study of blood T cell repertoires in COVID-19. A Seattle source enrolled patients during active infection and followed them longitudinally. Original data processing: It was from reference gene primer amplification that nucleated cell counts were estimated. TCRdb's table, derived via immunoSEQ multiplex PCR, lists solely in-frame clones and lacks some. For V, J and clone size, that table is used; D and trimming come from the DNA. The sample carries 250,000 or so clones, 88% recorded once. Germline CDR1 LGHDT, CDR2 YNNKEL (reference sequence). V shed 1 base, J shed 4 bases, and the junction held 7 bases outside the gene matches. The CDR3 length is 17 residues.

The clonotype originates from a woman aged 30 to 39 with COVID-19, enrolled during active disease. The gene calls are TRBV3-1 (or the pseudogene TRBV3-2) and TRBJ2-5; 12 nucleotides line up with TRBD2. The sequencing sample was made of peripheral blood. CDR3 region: CASSQGLAGGLGETQYF. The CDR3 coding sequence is TGTGCCAGCAGCCAAGGTCTAGCGGGGGGGCTCGGAGAGACCCAGTACTTC.